The subject of this entry is one TCR beta chain. Antigen: not known. Data came from immunoSEQ multiplex PCR; TCRdb stores just in-frame clones and leaves some out. The sample comprises about 250,000 clones, around 87% of which are singletons, and 2.6% rests with the top ten. The sample originates from a study of cytomegalovirus exposure and HLA in healthy donors. Study-level results: For most TCR sequences rarity was the rule, although some public TCRs occurred in many donors. First-cohort TCR clusters tended to co-occur in the roughly 130 validation repertoires, a later analysis found.

Germline V gene sequence: CDR1 SEHNR, CDR2 FQNEAQ (reference sequence). The ends lost 0 bases at V and 3 bases at J; junction bases unmatched: 10. The CDR3 has 17 amino acids. The gene calls are TRBV7-9 and TRBJ2-7, with 8 bases matching TRBD1. This sequence originates from a man between 18 and 35 years old in good health and CMV-seronegative. The sample was PBMCs. The CDR3 bases are TGTGCCAGCAGCTTAGCAGGCAGGGGGCGGACGCGCTACGAGCAGTACTTC. Translation: CASSLAGRGRTRYEQYF.